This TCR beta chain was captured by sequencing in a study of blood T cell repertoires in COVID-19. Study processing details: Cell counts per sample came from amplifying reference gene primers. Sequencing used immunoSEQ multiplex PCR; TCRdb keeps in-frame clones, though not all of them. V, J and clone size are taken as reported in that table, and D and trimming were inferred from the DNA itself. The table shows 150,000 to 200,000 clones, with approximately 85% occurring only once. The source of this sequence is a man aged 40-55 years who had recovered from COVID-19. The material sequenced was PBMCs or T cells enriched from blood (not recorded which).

In DNA, the CDR3 is TGTGCCAGCAGCTTAAGTCGAGGGGGCGTGCAGGGACTTTCACCCCTCCACTTT. It specifies CASSLSRGGVQGLSPLHF. The rearrangement links TRBV7-6 to TRBJ1-6; TRBD1 matches 7 bases. V lost 2 bases to trimming and J lost 9 bases; unmatched junction nucleotides: 16. Germline CDR1 SGHVS, CDR2 FNYEAQ. The CDR3 has 18 residues.